Below, 30 T cell receptor beta chains from the same sample are listed, as sequenced in a study of shared clonotypes between healthy human individuals. Here immunoSEQ multiplex PCR was the method, and the copy in TCRdb shows in-frame clones only, minus some. Here the sample spans approximately 2,300,000 clones, just under 95% being singletons. Sequences were obtained from naive CD4+ T cells from PBMCs. The sample's subset: CD45RA+ positively selected. These receptors were collected from a young man in good health. Some clones in this sample may be carry-over from other donors' samples.

The chain combines TRBV19 with TRBJ2-2; D might be TRBD1 or TRBD2, each matching 7 bases. Germline CDR1 is LNHDA and CDR2 is SQIVND (reference sequence). The CDR3 has 17 residues. Trimming took off 5 bases at V and 5 bases at J, with 21 bases between the two ends. In DNA form, the CDR3 reads TGTGCCAGTAGTGGGACAGTACCGGGACTAAAAACCGGGGAGCTGTTTTTT. Translated, it gives CASSGTVPGLKTGELFF.

In its sample, this clone was seen a few times. The J gene is TRBJ1-1, the V gene TRBV19; D gene unclear. Trimming removed 8 bases from V and 4 bases from J, with 20 bases in between. This CDR3 region has 15 residues. Germline V gives CDR1 LNHDA, CDR2 SQIVND (reference sequence). The CDR3 loop reads CASAREVGGSTEAFF. The CDR3 nucleotides are TGTGCCAGTGCAAGGGAAGTCGGAGGTAGCACTGAAGCTTTCTTT.

The rearrangement uses TRBV30 and TRBJ2-7, with TRBD1 as a possible D gene (5 bases). V lost 0 bases, J lost 3 bases, and 6 bases lay in between. The CDR3 loop spans 12 amino acids. Germline V gene sequence: CDR1 GTSNPN, CDR2 SVGIG (reference sequence). CDR3: CAWSVQDYEQYF. As DNA, the CDR3 is TGTGCCTGGAGTGTACAGGACTACGAGCAGTACTTC. Complete variable domain (other parts from reference TRBV30 and TRBJ2-7): SQTIHQWPATLVQPVGSPLSLECTVEGTSNPNLYWYRQAAGRGLQLLFYSVGIGQISSEVPQNLSASRPQDRQFILSSKKLLLSDSGFYLCAWSVQDYEQYFGPGTRLTVT.

Points on this clone: This sample also contains other DNA sequences that code for the same CDR3. This chain links TRBV7-9 with TRBJ2-2; perhaps TRBD2 as D (5 bases). The ends were cut back, 8 bases at V and 0 bases at J, with 10 bases in the middle. Germline V gene sequence: CDR1 SEHNR, CDR2 FQNEAQ (reference sequence). The CDR3 is 14 amino acids. CDR3 sequence (DNA): TGTGCCAGCTCCTTACTAGCGAACACCGGGGAGCTGTTTTTT. It encodes CASSLLANTGELFF.

CDR3 bases: TGTGCCAGCAGCTTAGGTTGGGGTATTTTAGAGACCCAGTACTTC. Translation: CASSLGWGILETQYF. V and J are TRBV7-8 and TRBJ2-5; D remains unclear. The germline V and J ends were trimmed by 1 base and 4 bases, with 13 bases remaining between them. The CDR3 spans 15 residues. Germline CDR1 reads SGHVS; CDR2 reads FQNEAQ.

The chain joins TRBV29-1 to TRBJ2-1, with TRBD1 matching over 7 bases. Germline V gene lookup returns CDR1 SQVTM and CDR2 ANQGSEA. The CDR3 totals 14 residues. The CDR3 region is CGASGTVSYNEQFF. In nucleotides, the CDR3 is TGCGGTGCCTCCGGGACAGTCTCCTACAATGAGCAGTTCTTC.

The rearrangement uses TRBV15 and TRBJ2-7; 7 positions match TRBD2. J gave up 5 bases and V 0 bases, and 1 base lay outside the gene matches. Per the germline V gene, CDR1 is LNHNV and CDR2 is YYDKDF (reference sequence). The CDR3 is made up of 13 amino acids. The CDR3, as DNA: TGTGCCACCAGCAGAGATGGGGGGGACGAGCAGTACTTC. Protein: CATSRDGGDEQYF.

The genes are TRBV2 and TRBJ2-1, with a weak D call TRBD2 (5 bases). The CDR3 runs to 15 residues. V was shortened by 7 bases and J by 1 base, with 14 bases between the two germline ends. Germline CDR1 SNHLY, CDR2 FYNNEI. The CDR3 sequence: CASNQRGSSYNEQFF. For the CDR3, the DNA is TGTGCCAGCAACCAACGGGGTTCGTCCTACAATGAGCAGTTCTTC. Filled out from reference TRBV2 and TRBJ2-1, the complete variable domain reads EPEVTQTPSHQVTQMGQEVILRCVPISNHLYFYWYRQILGQKVEFLVSFYNNEISEKSEIFDDQFSVERPDGSNFTLKIRSTKLEDSAMYFCASNQRGSSYNEQFFGPGTRLTVL.

CDR3 coding DNA: TGCGCCAGCAGCCAAGGTACCGGCGGGCGATACAATGAGCAGTTCTTC. This sequence encodes CASSQGTGGRYNEQFF. The chain joins TRBV4-1 to TRBJ2-1; D is perhaps TRBD2 (5 bases). Deletions cut 1 base from V and 4 bases from J, with 14 bases between. This CDR3 has 16 amino acids. The germline V gene has CDR1 MGHRA and CDR2 YSYEKL.

The V gene is TRBV5-1, the J gene TRBJ2-3; TRBD2 agrees at 11 bases. J was trimmed by 4 bases and V by 0 bases; bases with no gene match: 7. Germline CDR1 is SGHRS and CDR2 is YFSETQ. The length of the CDR3 is 17 residues. The CDR3: CASSLAPTSGTSDTQYF. The CDR3, as DNA: TGCGCCAGCAGCTTGGCCCCGACTAGCGGGACCTCAGATACGCAGTATTTT. Supplemented by reference TRBV5-1 and TRBJ2-3, the full variable domain reads KAGVTQTPRYLIKTRGQQVTLSCSPISGHRSVSWYQQTPGQGLQFLFEYFSETQRNKGNFPGRFSGRQFSNSRSEMNVSTLELGDSALYLCASSLAPTSGTSDTQYFGPGTRLTVL.

The chain uses TRBV9 and TRBJ1-3, with D possibly being TRBD1 (5 bases). This CDR3 contains 14 residues. The germline gives CDR1 SGDLS, CDR2 YYNGEE. With 3 bases removed from V and 4 bases from J, the gap between germline ends came to 11 bases. Written as DNA, the CDR3 is TGTGCCAGCAGCGACGCCAGGGCCGGAAACACCATATATTTT. Its protein is CASSDARAGNTIYF.

The chain uses TRBV2 and TRBJ2-2; 14 nucleotides line up with TRBD2. The CDR3 has 16 residues. CDR1 and CDR2 from the germline V gene are SNHLY and FYNNEI. With 4 bases clipped from V and 7 bases from J, the junction kept 5 bases outside the gene matches. CDR3 nucleotide sequence: TGTGCCAGCAGTGCGGGACTAGCGGGAGTCCTCGGGGAGCTGTTTTTT. Protein product: CASSAGLAGVLGELFF. The variable domain in full, completed from reference TRBV2 and TRBJ2-2, reads EPEVTQTPSHQVTQMGQEVILRCVPISNHLYFYWYRQILGQKVEFLVSFYNNEISEKSEIFDDQFSVERPDGSNFTLKIRSTKLEDSAMYFCASSAGLAGVLGELFFGEGSRLTVL.

The chain combines TRBV29-1 with TRBJ2-2; a possible D gene is TRBD2 (5 bases). The CDR3 is 15 amino acids. The germline V gene has CDR1 SQVTM and CDR2 ANQGSEA. The ends were cut back, 4 bases at V and 4 bases at J, with 16 bases in the middle. The chain's CDR3 is CSVGRGPVGTGELFF. CDR3 DNA sequence: TGCAGCGTTGGCCGAGGGCCGGTCGGCACCGGGGAGCTGTTTTTT.

Here the CDR3 DNA reads TGTGCCAGCAGTATAACACGGACTAGCGGGAGGGCCTTATACTACGAGCAGTACTTC. Its protein product is CASSITRTSGRALYYEQYF. This chain uses TRBV27 with TRBJ2-7; 15 bases map to TRBD2. V trimming: 5 bases; J trimming: 3 bases; junction bases outside the gene matches: 14. CDR1 is MNHEY, CDR2 SMNVEV, per germline (reference sequence). The CDR3 contains 19 residues.

The V gene is TRBV6-1, the J gene TRBJ1-1, with 9 bases identical to TRBD1. Germline CDR1 MNHNS, CDR2 SASEGT. The V and J ends lost 4 bases and 7 bases, in that order; junction bases with no gene match: 13. The CDR3 spans 16 residues. In nucleotides, the CDR3 is TGTGCCAGCAGTGTTCCCGGGACAGGGCAATCTGGTGAAGCTTTCTTT. The encoded protein is CASSVPGTGQSGEAFF.

The chain is built from TRBV9 and TRBJ2-1; 10 bases map to TRBD2. Germline assignment: CDR1 SGDLS and CDR2 YYNGEE. This CDR3 is 14 amino acids long. Trimming at V came to 4 bases and at J to 6 bases, leaving 4 bases not matched to a gene. The CDR3 spells CASSIGLAVNEQFF. CDR3 coding DNA: TGTGCCAGCAGCATCGGACTAGCGGTCAATGAGCAGTTCTTC.

The chain is built from TRBV30 and TRBJ1-6; D not certain. The CDR3 spans 13 residues. V was shortened by 0 bases and J by 9 bases, with 9 bases between the two germline ends. The germline V gene encodes CDR1 GTSNPN and CDR2 SVGIG (reference sequence). The CDR3 spells CAWSVVPGSPLHF. For the CDR3, the DNA is TGTGCCTGGAGTGTAGTCCCGGGTTCACCCCTCCACTTT.

V gene TRBV25-1 combines with J gene TRBJ2-7; TRBD2 matches 11 bases. The germline CDR1 and CDR2 sequences are MGHDK and SYGVNS. Trimming at V came to 5 bases and at J to 0 bases, leaving 12 bases not matched to a gene. The CDR3 is 18 amino acids. CDR3 sequence: CASSPQPPLAGVSYEQYF. CDR3 nucleotide sequence: TGTGCCAGCAGTCCCCAACCCCCACTAGCGGGGGTCTCCTACGAGCAGTACTTC.

The chain recombines TRBV19 with TRBJ2-2; D might be TRBD1 (5 bases). Per the germline V gene, CDR1 is LNHDA and CDR2 is SQIVND (reference sequence). Trimming shortened V by 4 bases and J by 4 bases, and 13 bases separated the two germline ends. The CDR3 is 15 residues long. CDR3: CASSNQQVGTGELFF. Written as DNA, the CDR3 is TGTGCCAGTAGTAACCAACAGGTGGGCACCGGGGAGCTGTTTTTT.

V and J are TRBV5-4 and TRBJ2-3; 8 bases line up with TRBD2. The junction had 7 bases not matched to a gene; V was cut back by 4 bases and J by 0 bases. CDR1 is SGHNT, CDR2 YYREEE, per germline (reference sequence). The CDR3 totals 16 residues. CDR3 sequence reads: CASSTAASGSTDTQYF. The CDR3 DNA follows: TGTGCCAGCAGCACGGCGGCTAGCGGGAGCACAGATACGCAGTATTTT.

The rearrangement uses TRBV2 and TRBJ1-2, with D possibly being TRBD1 (5 bases). With 8 bases removed from V and 6 bases from J, the gap between germline ends came to 19 bases. CDR3 length: 14 amino acids. Germline-derived CDR1 and CDR2 are SNHLY and FYNNEI. In nucleotides, the CDR3 is TGTGCCAGCCGCAGGACATTCCTACGCGATGGCTACACCTTC. Translation gives CASRRTFLRDGYTF.

In its sample, this clone was seen once. V is TRBV19 and J is TRBJ2-7; 10 bases are a match to TRBD2. The CDR3 is 15 residues long. Trimming took 7 bases from V and 3 from J; bases not matched to a gene: 9. CDR1 is LNHDA, CDR2 SQIVND, per germline (reference sequence). The CDR3 bases are TGTGCCAGTACCCCGACTAGCGGGCCCCTCTACGAGCAGTACTTC. Its translation is CASTPTSGPLYEQYF.

The V call is TRBV4-1, the J call TRBJ2-1; possibly TRBD1 for D (6 bases). Deletions cut 1 base from V and 0 bases from J, with 13 bases between. This CDR3 is built from 17 residues. Germline V gene data show CDR1 as MGHRA and CDR2 as YSYEKL. The CDR3: CASSQGWGRSSYNEQFF. DNA of the CDR3: TGCGCCAGCAGCCAAGGATGGGGGCGAAGCTCCTACAATGAGCAGTTCTTC.

The chain joins TRBV23-1 to TRBJ2-7; 10 nucleotides agree with TRBD1. TRBV23-1 is known as an ORF, though its function is uncertain. V lost 5 bases to trimming and J lost 6 bases; unmatched junction nucleotides: 10. The CDR3 length is 15 residues. The CDR3 sequence is CASSALDRGFCEQYF. The CDR3 DNA reads TGCGCCAGCAGTGCCTTGGACAGGGGGTTTTGCGAGCAGTACTTC.

The rearrangement joins TRBV7-9 to TRBJ2-1; tentatively, D is TRBD2 (6 bases). This CDR3 comprises 14 residues. Germline V lookup: CDR1 SEHNR, CDR2 FQNEAQ (reference sequence). V was pared by 5 bases and J by 2 bases, with 10 bases between. Here the CDR3 reads CASSRAGTYNEQFF. CDR3 nucleotide sequence: TGTGCCAGCAGCCGCGCGGGGACCTACAATGAGCAGTTCTTC. Together with reference TRBV7-9 and TRBJ2-1, the CDR3 gives the full variable domain: DTGVSQNPRHKITKRGQNVTFRCDPISEHNRLYWYRQTLGQGPEFLTYFQNEAQLEKSRLLSDRFSAERPKGSFSTLEIQRTEQGDSAMYLCASSRAGTYNEQFFGPGTRLTVL.

The genes are TRBV7-2 and TRBJ1-1; D is unresolved. Between the trimmed V and J ends, which lost 6 bases and 1 base, there was a span of 6 bases. The CDR3 contains 12 residues. Germline lookup yields CDR1 SGHTA and CDR2 FQGNSA. CDR3 DNA sequence: TGTGCCAGCAGTTACACGAACACTGAAGCTTTCTTT. This encodes CASSYTNTEAFF.

This clone is a singleton in its sample. The chain employs TRBV30 and TRBJ2-6; 7 positions match TRBD2. The CDR3 spans 15 residues. The trim removed 3 bases at V and 2 bases at J, leaving 4 bases unmatched. Germline V gene lookup returns CDR1 GTSNPN and CDR2 SVGIG (reference sequence). CDR3 region: CAWRGAGAGANVLTF. CDR3 bases: TGTGCCTGGAGAGGGGCGGGAGCTGGGGCCAACGTCCTGACTTTC.

The chain recombines TRBV4-3 with TRBJ2-3; tentatively, D is TRBD1 or TRBD2 (5 bases each). Germline V CDR1 and CDR2: LGHNA, YSLEER. CDR3 length equals 17 residues. Trimming removed 0 bases from V and 5 bases from J, with 18 bases in between. The DNA for the CDR3 is TGCGCCAGCAGCCAAGATTACGCAGGGAGAAGTGGAGATACGCAGTATTTT. Translation gives CASSQDYAGRSGDTQYF.

The chain joins TRBV28 to TRBJ1-5; 9 nucleotides align to TRBD1. Trimming cost V 1 base and J 4 bases; bases outside gene matches: 5. In germline, CDR1 is MDHEN, CDR2 SYDVKM. The CDR3 is 16 residues long. CDR3: CASSLSPGQGNQPQHF. DNA for the CDR3: TGTGCCAGCAGTTTATCCCCGGGACAGGGAAATCAGCCCCAGCATTTT. The whole variable domain, filled in from reference TRBV28 and TRBJ1-5, reads DVKVTQSSRYLVKRTGEKVFLECVQDMDHENMFWYRQDPGLGLRLIYFSYDVKMKEKGDIPEGYSVSREKKERFSLILESASTNQTSMYLCASSLSPGQGNQPQHFGDGTRLSIL.

This chain joins TRBV4-1 and TRBJ2-1, with TRBD2 matching 9 bases. The V gene end was trimmed by 4 bases and the J gene end by 4 bases; junction bases not matched to a gene: 2. The CDR3 is 14 residues long. The germline CDR1 and CDR2 sequences are MGHRA and YSYEKL. In DNA, the CDR3 is TGCGCCAGCAGCCCTAGCGGGATATACAATGAGCAGTTCTTC. Its translation is CASSPSGIYNEQFF.